This section outlines one T cell receptor (beta chain) sequence together with its context. This specimen belongs to a study of blood T cell repertoires in COVID-19. This table comes from immunoSEQ multiplex PCR, and its TCRdb copy is limited to in-frame clones, with some not included. This sample has around 89,000 clones; approximately 88% occur once, and the top ten carry about 0.51%. This clonotype was sampled from a man between 60 and 75 years old with acute or convalescent COVID-19. The source material was peripheral blood.

The CDR3, as DNA: TGTGCCAGCAGTCCTGAGGTGGAGAACACTGAAGCTTTCTTT. It encodes CASSPEVENTEAFF. The chain is built from TRBV14 and TRBJ1-1; the D is unclear. V gave up 6 bases and J gave up 1 base, with 12 bases separating them. CDR1 is SGHDN, CDR2 FVKESK, per germline. The CDR3 totals 14 residues.